This T cell receptor (beta chain) originates from a study of cytomegalovirus exposure and HLA in healthy donors. Clones were read by immunoSEQ multiplex PCR, and TCRdb kept only the in-frame ones, dropping some. This table holds approximately 170,000 clones, about 85% found once. Findings of the study overall: Altogether, about 160 TCR beta chains were recorded as cytomegalovirus-associated.

To note about this clone: Its cognate antigen is unknown.

The source is a man aged 18 to 30 in good health and CMV-seropositive. The sequencing sample was made of PBMCs.

CDR3 amino acids: CAISGTPGLAGVTDTQYF. In DNA, the CDR3 is TGTGCCATCAGTGGGACGCCGGGACTAGCGGGGGTAACAGATACGCAGTATTTT. The V and J genes are TRBV10-3 and TRBJ2-3; 14 bases line up with TRBD2. There are 18 residues in the CDR3. Trimming removed 4 bases from V and 3 bases from J; junction bases left unmatched: 9. CDR1 ENHRY and CDR2 SYGVKD come from the germline V gene.